This passage covers 14 T cell receptor beta chains from one sample sequenced in a study of T-cell reconstitution after alpha-beta-depleted transplantation in children. Unique molecular identifiers were incorporated when the TCRbeta library was constructed. TCRdb re-analysed the PCR reads in MiXCR, keeping a single row per CDR3 protein. The sample yields hundreds of thousands of distinct CDR3 sequences, about 24% seen once. This specimen consisted of PBMCs, mostly from graft donor cells, obtained 360 days after TCRalphabeta/CD19-depleted stem cell transplant. The receptors stem from a female patient aged 2-9 years who had a stem cell transplant for congenital amegakaryocytic thrombocytopenia, so the T cells may come from the graft donor.

The chain employs TRBV11-2 and TRBJ2-7; TRBD2 agrees at 9 bases. The CDR3 is 16 amino acids. With V trimmed by 2 bases and J by 3 bases, 8 bases remained unmatched. Per germline, CDR1 SGHAT and CDR2 FQNNGV. CDR3 sequence: CASSLRVAGANYEQYF. In DNA, the CDR3 is TGTGCCAGCAGCTTAAGAGTAGCGGGGGCCAACTACGAGCAGTACTTC.

The chain recombines TRBV4-3 with TRBJ2-3, with a tentative D call TRBD2 (6 bases). The CDR3 spans 15 residues. From germline, CDR1 is LGHNA and CDR2 YSLEER. V was shortened by 3 bases and J by 6 bases, with 16 bases between the two germline ends. The CDR3 sequence: CASSHETWAGDTQYF. The CDR3 region has the DNA TGCGCCAGCAGCCACGAGACCTGGGCGGGGGATACGCAGTATTTT.

The chain joins TRBV20-1 to TRBJ1-4; 7 nucleotides agree with TRBD1. V trimming: 2 bases; J trimming: 7 bases; junction bases outside the gene matches: 10. There are 15 residues in the CDR3. Per germline, CDR1 DFQATT and CDR2 SNEGSKA (reference sequence). Here the CDR3 DNA reads TGCAGTGCTAGAAGGGGGCCAGGGGCTGCTGAAAAACTGTTTTTT. This sequence encodes CSARRGPGAAEKLFF.

The V and J genes are TRBV5-1 and TRBJ2-7, with 10 bases that match TRBD1. Per germline, CDR1 SGHRS and CDR2 YFSETQ. The CDR3 is 15 amino acids. V lost 0 bases, J lost 8 bases, and 8 bases stayed unmatched. As DNA, the CDR3 is TGCGCCAGCAGCTTGGTTGGGACAGGGGTTCGGCAGCAGTACTTC. It specifies CASSLVGTGVRQQYF.

This clonotype was seen many times. The V call is TRBV18, the J call TRBJ1-2; 8 nucleotides align to TRBD1. The CDR3 totals 14 residues. The V segment lost 3 bases and the J segment 5 bases; nucleotides outside the gene matches: 5. Germline V gives CDR1 KGHSH, CDR2 LQKENI. The CDR3 sequence: CASSPGQGLYGYTF. The CDR3 nucleotides are TGTGCCAGCTCACCTGGACAGGGCCTATATGGCTACACCTTC.

This chain links TRBV20-1 with TRBJ1-1; D unclear. The CDR3 has 12 residues. Trimming shortened V by 0 bases and J by 7 bases, and 9 bases separated the two germline ends. The germline V gene encodes CDR1 DFQATT and CDR2 SNEGSKA (reference sequence). The CDR3 DNA follows: TGCAGTGCTAGAGATCCCCTCTTTGAAGCTTTCTTT. Amino acid sequence: CSARDPLFEAFF.

This clonotype has a handful of counts. In nucleotides, the CDR3 is TGCGCCAGCAGCCAAGGAGGGTTAGCGGACTACAATGAGCAGTTCTTC. The encoded protein is CASSQGGLADYNEQFF. V usage is TRBV4-1 and J usage is TRBJ2-1; D possibly corresponds to TRBD2 (6 bases). The CDR3 is 16 residues long. Germline V gene sequence: CDR1 MGHRA, CDR2 YSYEKL. Deletions cut 1 base from V and 3 bases from J, with 13 bases between.

This clonotype was found a few times. The chain combines TRBV28 with TRBJ2-7; D perhaps matches TRBD2 (7 bases). Looked up from germline, CDR1 is MDHEN and CDR2 is SYDVKM. CDR3 length: 15 amino acids. Trimming shortened V by 6 bases and J by 5 bases, and 20 bases separated the two germline ends. CDR3 nucleotide sequence: TGTGCCAGCAGCACCCATACCCGGGGGGCGAACGAGCAGTACTTC. Amino acid sequence: CASSTHTRGANEQYF.

The V call is TRBV7-2, the J call TRBJ2-3, with no clear D. Germline lookup yields CDR1 SGHTA and CDR2 FQGNSA. The CDR3 sequence is 16 residues long. V was pared by 1 base and J by 2 bases, with 13 bases between. For the CDR3, the DNA is TGTGCCAGCAGCTTAGTCCCTCGACGATACACAGATACGCAGTATTTT. It is translated as CASSLVPRRYTDTQYF.

The V and J genes are TRBV6-5 and TRBJ2-5; tentative D call: TRBD1 (6 bases). This CDR3 is 17 amino acids long. CDR1 MNHEY and CDR2 SVGAGI come from the germline V gene. Trimming stripped 2 bases from V and 5 bases from J, with 21 bases between. As DNA, the CDR3 is TGTGCCAGCAGTTACGGTACAGGGTGGGGTTCTAAGGAGACCCAGTACTTC. Protein: CASSYGTGWGSKETQYF.

This clonotype showed up just a few times. The rearrangement joins TRBV12-3 or TRBV12-4 to TRBJ2-5; D gene ambiguous. Trimming left V 8 bases short and J 1 base short, with 11 bases between. This CDR3 comprises 13 residues. CDR3 sequence reads: CASGRAIQETQYF. The CDR3 DNA reads TGTGCCAGCGGCCGGGCCATCCAAGAGACCCAGTACTTC.

In DNA, the CDR3 is TGCAGTGCTAGAGATATGTCGGCGGGAGCGGACTACGAGCAGTACTTC. Translation gives CSARDMSAGADYEQYF. The chain combines TRBV20-1 with TRBJ2-7; 7 bases are shared with TRBD2. Germline V gene sequence: CDR1 DFQATT, CDR2 SNEGSKA (reference sequence). The CDR3 is made up of 16 amino acids. V trimming: 0 bases; J trimming: 3 bases; junction bases outside the gene matches: 11.

The table lists this clonotype with a few counts. The chain combines TRBV29-1 with TRBJ1-1; the D is unclear. The CDR3 is made up of 12 amino acids. Germline lookup yields CDR1 SQVTM and CDR2 ANQGSEA. V lost 1 base and J 0 bases, leaving 3 bases between the germline ends. CDR3 bases: TGCAGCGTTGAAGCGATGAACACTGAAGCTTTCTTT. Amino acid sequence: CSVEAMNTEAFF.

This clonotype was counted a few times. V usage is TRBV7-2 and J usage is TRBJ2-6; D is unclear. V was cut by 9 bases and J by 5 bases, with 11 bases left in between. Germline CDR1 is SGHTA and CDR2 is FQGNSA. There are 13 residues in the CDR3. CDR3 coding DNA: TGTGCCAGTAGTACTTTTCGGGCCAACGTCCTGACTTTC. Translating it yields CASSTFRANVLTF.